Presented here are 19 T cell receptor beta chains from one specimen sequenced in a study of blood T cell repertoires in COVID-19. Data came from immunoSEQ multiplex PCR; TCRdb stores just in-frame clones and leaves some out. Of around 130,000 clones listed, approximately 87% are singletons. Sequencing input: peripheral blood. These receptors all stem from a woman between 45 and 65 years old with acute or convalescent COVID-19.

The gene calls are TRBV27 and TRBJ1-5, with D unresolved. V was trimmed by 5 bases and J by 6 bases, leaving 11 bases between them. The CDR3 consists of 13 residues. Germline-derived CDR1 and CDR2 are MNHEY and SMNVEV (reference sequence). As DNA, the CDR3 is TGTGCCAGCAGTACCGAGAGGCGTCAGCCCCAGCATTTT. Residues: CASSTERRQPQHF.

This sequence joins TRBV7-2 and TRBJ2-1; D gene ambiguous. V lost 2 bases to trimming and J lost 0 bases, with 8 bases between them. The CDR3 extends over 15 amino acids. Germline V gene data show CDR1 as SGHTA and CDR2 as FQGNSA. CDR3 bases: TGTGCCAGCAGCTTATCCACAGACTCCTACAATGAGCAGTTCTTC. Protein: CASSLSTDSYNEQFF.

The chain couples TRBV28 to TRBJ1-2; a weak D match, TRBD1 (6 bases). The CDR3 consists of 17 residues. Looked up from germline, CDR1 is MDHEN and CDR2 is SYDVKM. V was shortened by 5 bases and J by 4 bases, with 23 bases between the two germline ends. CDR3: CASSPYNLGLGAYGYTF. The CDR3 DNA sequence: TGTGCCAGCAGTCCGTACAACCTAGGTTTGGGGGCCTATGGCTACACCTTC.

This clone was observed a single time. This chain connects TRBV11-2 to TRBJ2-7; 12 positions match TRBD2. With V trimmed by 0 bases and J by 4 bases, 4 bases remained unmatched. The CDR3 runs 16 residues. CDR1 SGHAT and CDR2 FQNNGV come from the germline V gene. As DNA, the CDR3 is TGTGCCAGCAGCTTAGACGCGACTAGCGGGAGTTACGAGCAGTACTTC. Protein product: CASSLDATSGSYEQYF. The complete variable domain, with remaining parts taken from reference TRBV11-2 and TRBJ2-7, reads EAGVAQSPRYKIIEKRQSVAFWCNPISGHATLYWYQQILGQGPKLLIQFQNNGVVDDSQLPKDRFSAERLKGVDSTLKIQPAKLEDSAVYLCASSLDATSGSYEQYFGPGTRLTVT.

This clone was seen only a few times. This chain connects TRBV9 to TRBJ2-7; D not resolved. The CDR3 loop spans 13 amino acids. Trimming removed 4 bases from V and 1 base from J, with 9 bases in between. Per the germline V gene, CDR1 is SGDLS and CDR2 is YYNGEE. CDR3 sequence (DNA): TGTGCCAGCAGCTTCGGGTCATCCTACGAGCAGTACTTC. Amino acids: CASSFGSSYEQYF.

The J gene is TRBJ1-2, the V gene TRBV9; 7 nucleotides match TRBD1. The V gene's germline CDR1 is SGDLS and CDR2 YYNGEE. CDR3 length: 15 amino acids. J lost 6 bases, V lost 0 bases, and 8 bases had no gene match. This CDR3 reads CASSVGAGTGDGYTF. Here the CDR3 DNA reads TGTGCCAGCAGCGTAGGGGCGGGAACAGGGGATGGCTACACCTTC.

This chain uses TRBV18 with TRBJ2-1, with D possibly TRBD1 on 6 matching bases. CDR3 length equals 13 residues. V was shortened by 2 bases and J by 8 bases, with 10 bases between the two germline ends. Germline V CDR1 and CDR2: KGHSH, LQKENI. CDR3 DNA sequence: TGTGCCAGCTCACCAACAGGGAGCGATGAGCAGTTCTTC. Translating gives CASSPTGSDEQFF.

V gene TRBV10-3 combines with J gene TRBJ1-2; TRBD1 matches at 11 bases. V was clipped by 6 bases and J by 6 bases; unmatched bases: 3. Germline CDR1 and CDR2: ENHRY and SYGVKD. The CDR3 has 13 amino acids. CDR3: CAIRGQGADGYTF. The CDR3 DNA is TGTGCCATCAGAGGACAGGGGGCGGATGGCTACACCTTC.

CDR3 residues: CASSKGPSGRAVNEQFF. For the CDR3, the DNA is TGTGCCAGCAGCAAAGGCCCTAGCGGGAGGGCCGTCAATGAGCAGTTCTTC. The rearrangement joins TRBV21-1 to TRBJ2-1; whether TRBD2, the table's D call, matches the DNA was not checked. TRBV21-1 is termed a pseudogene. The CDR3 runs to 17 residues.

This chain connects TRBV6-5 to TRBJ2-7, with 8 bases lining up with TRBD1. The CDR3 runs to 14 residues. V was pared by 5 bases and J by 5 bases, with 8 bases of the junction left unmatched. Germline CDR1 and CDR2: MNHEY and SVGAGI. In DNA, the CDR3 is TGTGCCAGCAGTATCCAAGACAGGGGCCACGAGCAGTACTTC. Its translation: CASSIQDRGHEQYF.

The rearrangement uses TRBV6-5 and TRBJ2-7; possible D gene TRBD2, 6 bases. Germline CDR1 is MNHEY and CDR2 is SVGAGI. The CDR3 contains 14 residues. Trimming cost V 8 bases and J 2 bases, with 16 bases left between them. The chain's CDR3 is CASDLWDSAYEQYF. Here the CDR3 DNA reads TGTGCCAGCGACTTATGGGACTCTGCCTACGAGCAGTACTTC.

The V and J genes are TRBV5-4 and TRBJ2-1; 10 bases are shared with TRBD2. The CDR3 contains 16 residues. From germline, CDR1 is SGHNT and CDR2 YYREEE (reference sequence). The J segment lost 4 bases and the V segment lost 4 bases, leaving 8 bases of the junction unmatched. The CDR3 DNA reads as TGTGCCAGCAGCCCCGGAGCGGGAGGGGATTACAATGAGCAGTTCTTC. Translation: CASSPGAGGDYNEQFF.

A single count supports this clone. V is TRBV5-1 and J is TRBJ1-4, with a weak D call TRBD1 (6 bases). The CDR3 covers 15 residues. V lost 2 bases and J 5 bases, leaving 13 bases between the germline ends. Germline V gene data show CDR1 as SGHRS and CDR2 as YFSETQ. Here the CDR3 DNA reads TGCGCCAGCAGCTTTTCCGACAGGAGGAATGAAAAACTGTTTTTT. This codes for CASSFSDRRNEKLFF.

V is TRBV7-2 and J is TRBJ2-1, with D possibly TRBD2 on 6 matching bases. The V end was cut by 2 bases, the J end by 8 bases, with 13 bases between. The CDR3 loop spans 14 amino acids. Looked up from germline, CDR1 is SGHTA and CDR2 is FQGNSA. CDR3 DNA sequence: TGTGCCAGCAGCTTAAACCGACTAGTTTATGAGCAGTTCTTC. It specifies CASSLNRLVYEQFF.

V usage is TRBV5-1 and J usage is TRBJ1-1; D is undetermined. V lost 0 bases and J 6 bases, leaving 6 bases between the germline ends. This CDR3 has 12 residues. From germline, CDR1 is SGHRS and CDR2 YFSETQ. The DNA for the CDR3 is TGCGCCAGCAGCTTGGGCAGGTCTGAAGCTTTCTTT. Its protein product is CASSLGRSEAFF.

The chain carries TRBV7-6 and TRBJ2-7; 9 bases map to TRBD2. V was pared by 4 bases and J by 5 bases, with 12 bases of the junction left unmatched. The CDR3 covers 16 residues. Germline V gives CDR1 SGHVS, CDR2 FNYEAQ. Written as DNA, the CDR3 is TGTGCCAGCAGCTCTCTCGCGGGAGGGCCATCTGACGAGCAGTACTTC. Its translation is CASSSLAGGPSDEQYF.

This rearrangement joins TRBV7-8 to TRBJ1-2; D is uncertain. CDR3 length: 15 residues. Deletions cut 1 base from V and 2 bases from J, with 11 bases between. CDR1 is SGHVS, CDR2 FQNEAQ, per germline. The CDR3 protein is CASSLESGRNYGYTF. The CDR3 DNA reads TGTGCCAGCAGCTTAGAGTCTGGCAGAAACTATGGCTACACCTTC.

The J gene is TRBJ2-2, the V gene TRBV7-6; tentative D call: TRBD1 (5 bases). Germline CDR1 and CDR2: SGHVS and FNYEAQ. The CDR3 spans 15 residues. The V gene lost 5 bases and the J gene lost 0 bases, with 10 bases spanning the gap. As DNA, the CDR3 is TGTGCCAGCAGCGCGACAGCCTCGAACACCGGGGAGCTGTTTTTT. This encodes CASSATASNTGELFF.

The rearrangement links TRBV12-3 or TRBV12-4 to TRBJ2-3; possible D gene TRBD1, 6 bases. The CDR3 has 13 residues. Trimming left V 6 bases short and J 1 base short, with 8 bases between. The CDR3 DNA is TGTGCCAGCAGGGGACAAGGCACAGATACGCAGTATTTT. Protein product: CASRGQGTDTQYF.